The T cell receptor (beta chain) described here comes from a study of blood T cell repertoires in COVID-19. Across the whole study: Material from acute and convalescent COVID-19 was sourced from the United States, Italy and Spain. PBMCs, B-cell-depleted T cells, or T cells provided the cDNA or gDNA that made up the material.

Authors' processing steps: Amplification of reference gene primers provided the estimated nucleated cell counts. TCRdb keeps only in-frame clones here, not all; method: immunoSEQ multiplex PCR. V and J calls plus clone size are reproduced from that table; the DNA served to infer D and trimming. The sample lists about 200,000 clones, 70% to 85% occurring once. The CDR3 runs 19 residues. Deletions cut 5 bases from V and 4 bases from J, with 27 bases between. Germline V gene sequence: CDR1 LNHDA, CDR2 SQIVND (reference sequence). This TCR was sampled from a human donor with acute or convalescent COVID-19. The donor label of this sample is uncertain. This sequence joins TRBV19 and TRBJ1-5, with unresolved D. Sequencing was done on a sample of peripheral blood. CDR3 sequence: CASSPSLPGVVTRNQPQHF. The CDR3 DNA follows: TGTGCCAGTAGTCCATCTCTTCCCGGGGTGGTTACGCGGAATCAGCCCCAGCATTTT.